This TCR beta chain came from a study of Graves' ophthalmopathy and Graves' hyperthyroidism. The study, taken as a whole, reports: The 13-signature model separated ophthalmopathy from stable hyperthyroidism at 85% to 90% sensitivity and around 81% specificity.

RNA transcripts were the source from which TCR beta CDR3 regions were amplified. After a first-round RT-PCR with HTBI primers, a second-round multiplex PCR was run. TCRdb reprocessed the multiplex PCR reads with MiXCR, giving one entry per CDR3 protein. Of 400,000 or so distinct CDR3 sequences in the sample, approximately 17% were seen once. The length of the CDR3 is 18 residues. CDR1 MDHEN and CDR2 SYDVKM come from the germline V gene. With V trimmed by 0 bases and J by 5 bases, 16 bases remained unmatched. This clonotype was counted a few times. Its antigen is unknown. The sequence was obtained from an adult woman with stable Graves' hyperthyroidism. The sample comprised peripheral blood. This chain uses TRBV28 with TRBJ2-7, with TRBD1 identical over 7 bases. CDR3 sequence (DNA): TGTGCCAGCAGTTTATGGAGAATCAGTGGGACAGAGGGCAACGAGCAGTACTTC. The encoded protein is CASSLWRISGTEGNEQYF.